These T cell receptor beta chains were read from a single sample in a study of blood T cell repertoires in COVID-19. Libraries were prepared by immunoSEQ multiplex PCR; TCRdb keeps only in-frame clonotypes and omits some of them. The profile covers tens of thousands of clones, with approximately 67% appearing a single time and roughly 17% taken by the ten largest. The sample consisted of peripheral blood. These receptors were obtained from a human donor in a cohort sampled during active COVID-19. CDR3s include the opening cysteine and the closing phenylalanine or tryptophan. The D gene is left open where the match is weak. Size tells how often a clone was seen (once, few, many) or the class of an expanded clone, and some rows leave it out.

clone size,D gene,J gene,V gene,CDR3 DNA,CDR3 protein
NA,TRBD2,TRBJ2-6,TRBV19,TGTGCCAGTAGTAAGGGACTAGCGGGGGACTCTGGGGCCAACGTCCTGACTTTC,CASSKGLAGDSGANVLTF
NA,TRBD2,TRBJ2-3,TRBV5-1,TGCGCCAGCAGCTTGGCCACGGGACTAGCGGGAGGAGATACGCAGTATTTT,CASSLATGLAGGDTQYF
NA,TRBD1,TRBJ1-1,TRBV30,TGTGCCTGGGATGGGACAGTTGGAACTGAAGCTTTCTTT,CAWDGTVGTEAFF
NA,NA,TRBJ1-1,TRBV18,TGTGCCAGCTCTTCGGACAGCCGAACGCACACTGAAGCTTTCTTT,CASSSDSRTHTEAFF
NA,NA,TRBJ2-3,TRBV15,TGTGCCACCAGCAGAGATCTCTCTGACAGAGATACGCAGTATTTT,CATSRDLSDRDTQYF
NA,TRBD2,TRBJ2-1,TRBV7-8,TGTGCCAGCAGCTTAGCGCTGTCTAGCGGGAGGAATGAGCAGTTCTTC,CASSLALSSGRNEQFF
NA,NA,TRBJ2-5,TRBV5-4,TGTGCCAGCAGCTCAGAAGCTGGACACGCAGAGACCCAGTACTTC,CASSSEAGHAETQYF
few,NA,TRBJ1-2,TRBV19,TGTGCCAGTAGTTCTTACTATGGCTACACCTTC,CASSSYYGYTF
NA,TRBD2,TRBJ2-1,TRBV7-2,TGTGCCAGCAGCTTAGGTGCTAGCGGGAGCGGTGAGCAGTTCTTC,CASSLGASGSGEQFF
NA,TRBD2,TRBJ2-3,TRBV4-3,TGCGCCAGCAGCCAAGATATCCCCTATTCTAGCGGGGGGGCACCCAGCACAGATACGCAGTATTTT,CASSQDIPYSSGGAPSTDTQYF
NA,TRBD1,TRBJ1-2,TRBV11-2,TGTGCCAGCAGCTGGGGACAGGGCTATGGCTACACCTTC,CASSWGQGYGYTF
few,NA,TRBJ2-5,TRBV28,TGTGCCAGCAGTTTTGGGGCAGTGTTGGAGACCCAGTACTTC,CASSFGAVLETQYF
once,TRBD2,TRBJ2-7,TRBV3-1/TRBV3-2,TGTGCCAGCAGCCAAACAGTCGGGACTAGACCCTACGAGCAGTACTTC,CASSQTVGTRPYEQYF
NA,NA,TRBJ2-7,TRBV27,TGTGCCAGCAGTTTAACAGGTTCCTACGAGCAGTACTTC,CASSLTGSYEQYF
NA,NA,TRBJ2-2,TRBV30,TGTGCCTGGAGGCCCCTGGGGGGGAACACCGGGGAGCTGTTTTTT,CAWRPLGGNTGELFF